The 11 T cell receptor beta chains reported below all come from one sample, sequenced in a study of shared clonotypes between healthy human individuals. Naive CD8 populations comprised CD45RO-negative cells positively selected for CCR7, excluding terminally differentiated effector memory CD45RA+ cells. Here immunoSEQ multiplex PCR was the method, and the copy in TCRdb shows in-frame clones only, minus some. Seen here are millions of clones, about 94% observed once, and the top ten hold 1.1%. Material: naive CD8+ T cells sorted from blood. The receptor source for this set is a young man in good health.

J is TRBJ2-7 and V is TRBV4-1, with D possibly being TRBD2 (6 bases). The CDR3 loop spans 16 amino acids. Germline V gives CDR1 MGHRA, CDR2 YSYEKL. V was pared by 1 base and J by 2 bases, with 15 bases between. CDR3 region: CASSQALSGGTYEQYF. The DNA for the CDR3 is TGCGCCAGCAGCCAAGCTCTTTCTGGGGGGACCTACGAGCAGTACTTC.

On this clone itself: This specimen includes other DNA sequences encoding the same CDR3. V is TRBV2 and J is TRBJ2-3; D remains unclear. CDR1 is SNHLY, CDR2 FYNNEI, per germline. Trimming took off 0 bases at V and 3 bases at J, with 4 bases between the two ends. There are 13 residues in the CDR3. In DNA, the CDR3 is TGTGCCAGCAGTGAAGCCGTGACAGATACGCAGTATTTT. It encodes CASSEAVTDTQYF.

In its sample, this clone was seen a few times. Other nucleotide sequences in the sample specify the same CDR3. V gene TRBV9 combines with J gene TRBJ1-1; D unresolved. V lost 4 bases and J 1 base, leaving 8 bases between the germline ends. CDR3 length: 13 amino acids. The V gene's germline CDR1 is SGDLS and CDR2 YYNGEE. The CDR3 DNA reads TGTGCCAGCAGCCGAGACGGGAACACTGAAGCTTTCTTT. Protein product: CASSRDGNTEAFF.

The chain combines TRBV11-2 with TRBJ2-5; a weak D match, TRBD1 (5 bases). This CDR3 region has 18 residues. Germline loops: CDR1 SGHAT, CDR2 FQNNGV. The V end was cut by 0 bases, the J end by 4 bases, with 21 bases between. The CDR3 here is CASSLDQLGQGGIETQYF. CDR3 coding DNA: TGTGCCAGCAGCTTAGATCAACTCGGCCAGGGCGGTATAGAGACCCAGTACTTC.

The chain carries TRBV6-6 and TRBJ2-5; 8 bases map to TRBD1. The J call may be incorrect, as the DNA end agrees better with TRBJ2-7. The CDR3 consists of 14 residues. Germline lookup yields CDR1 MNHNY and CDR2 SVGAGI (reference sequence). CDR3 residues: CASSQGQGSYEQYF. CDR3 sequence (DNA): TGTGCCAGCAGTCAAGGACAGGGATCCTACGAGCAGTACTTC.

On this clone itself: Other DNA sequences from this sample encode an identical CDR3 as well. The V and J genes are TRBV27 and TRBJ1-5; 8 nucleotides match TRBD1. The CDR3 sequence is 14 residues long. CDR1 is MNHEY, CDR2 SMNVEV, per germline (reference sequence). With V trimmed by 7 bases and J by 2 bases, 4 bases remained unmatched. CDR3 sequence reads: CASTKTGGNQPQHF. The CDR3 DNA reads TGTGCCAGCACCAAGACAGGGGGCAATCAGCCCCAGCATTTT.

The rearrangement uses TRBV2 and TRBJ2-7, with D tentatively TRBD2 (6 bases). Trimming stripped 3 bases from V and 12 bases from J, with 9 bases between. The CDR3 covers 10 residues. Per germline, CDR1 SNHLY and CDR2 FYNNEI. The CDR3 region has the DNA TGTGCCAGCAGTGAGGGGGACTCGTACTTC. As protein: CASSEGDSYF. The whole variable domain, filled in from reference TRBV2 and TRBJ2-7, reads EPEVTQTPSHQVTQMGQEVILRCVPISNHLYFYWYRQILGQKVEFLVSFYNNEISEKSEIFDDQFSVERPDGSNFTLKIRSTKLEDSAMYFCASSEGDSYFGPGTRLTVT.

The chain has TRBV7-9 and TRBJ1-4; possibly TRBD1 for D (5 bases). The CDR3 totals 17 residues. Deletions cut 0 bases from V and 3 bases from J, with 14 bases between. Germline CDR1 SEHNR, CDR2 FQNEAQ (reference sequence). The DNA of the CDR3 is TGTGCCAGCAGCTTAGCGATGGGGGAGAGGCCTAATGAAAAACTGTTTTTT. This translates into CASSLAMGERPNEKLFF.

CDR3: CASSFSLAGGAYNEQFF. CDR3 sequence (DNA): TGTGCCAGCAGCTTCTCTCTAGCGGGGGGCGCCTACAATGAGCAGTTCTTC. The V gene is TRBV5-4, the J gene TRBJ2-1; 11 bases align to TRBD2. Per the germline V gene, CDR1 is SGHNT and CDR2 is YYREEE (reference sequence). J gave up 2 bases and V 2 bases, and 6 bases lay outside the gene matches. This CDR3 comprises 17 residues.

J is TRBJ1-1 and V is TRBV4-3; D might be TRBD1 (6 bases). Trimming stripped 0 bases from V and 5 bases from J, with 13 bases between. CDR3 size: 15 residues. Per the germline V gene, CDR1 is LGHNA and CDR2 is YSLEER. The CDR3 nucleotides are TGCGCCAGCAGCCAAGATCATGCAGGGGCAACTGAAGCTTTCTTT. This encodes CASSQDHAGATEAFF.

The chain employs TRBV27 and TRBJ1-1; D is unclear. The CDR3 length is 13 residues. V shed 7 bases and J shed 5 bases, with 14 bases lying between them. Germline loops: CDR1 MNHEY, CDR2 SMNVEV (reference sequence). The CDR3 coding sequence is TGTGCCAGCAACGGCGCATTGGGAACTGAAGCTTTCTTT. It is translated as CASNGALGTEAFF.